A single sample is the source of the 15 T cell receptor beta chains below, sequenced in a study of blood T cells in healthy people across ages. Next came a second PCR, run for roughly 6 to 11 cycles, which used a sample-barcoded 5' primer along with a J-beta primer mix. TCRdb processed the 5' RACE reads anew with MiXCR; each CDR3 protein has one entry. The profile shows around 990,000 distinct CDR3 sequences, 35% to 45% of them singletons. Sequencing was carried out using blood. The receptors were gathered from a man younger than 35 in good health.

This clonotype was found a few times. CDR3 nucleotide sequence: TGCGCCAGCAGCTTGGAGGACAGGGGGTACAATGAGCAGTTCTTC. It encodes CASSLEDRGYNEQFF. The chain links TRBV5-1 to TRBJ2-1; 10 bases agree with TRBD1. V trimming: 0 bases; J trimming: 4 bases; junction bases outside the gene matches: 1. CDR3 length: 15 amino acids. From germline, CDR1 is SGHRS and CDR2 YFSETQ. Complete variable domain (other parts from reference TRBV5-1 and TRBJ2-1): KAGVTQTPRYLIKTRGQQVTLSCSPISGHRSVSWYQQTPGQGLQFLFEYFSETQRNKGNFPGRFSGRQFSNSRSEMNVSTLELGDSALYLCASSLEDRGYNEQFFGPGTRLTVL.

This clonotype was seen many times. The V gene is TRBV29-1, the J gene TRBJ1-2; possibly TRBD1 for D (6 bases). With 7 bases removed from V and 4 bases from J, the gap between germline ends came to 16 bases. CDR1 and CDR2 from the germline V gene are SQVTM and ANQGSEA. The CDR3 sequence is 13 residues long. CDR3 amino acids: CSAQGTDSYGYTF. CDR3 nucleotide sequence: TGCAGCGCCCAGGGGACTGATTCCTATGGCTACACCTTC.

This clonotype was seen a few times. The CDR3 protein is CASSFSGYDQPQHF. In DNA form, the CDR3 reads TGTGCCAGCAGTTTCTCGGGGTACGATCAGCCCCAGCATTTT. The chain has TRBV12-3 or TRBV12-4 and TRBJ1-5; D remains unclear. Trimming removed 3 bases at V and 5 bases at J, with 11 bases between. The CDR3 has 14 residues.

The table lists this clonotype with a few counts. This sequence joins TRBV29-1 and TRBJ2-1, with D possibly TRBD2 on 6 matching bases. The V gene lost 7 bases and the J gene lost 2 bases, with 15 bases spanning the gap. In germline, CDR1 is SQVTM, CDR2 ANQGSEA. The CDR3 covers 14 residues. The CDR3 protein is CSAEGLPPYNEQFF. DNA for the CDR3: TGCAGCGCTGAGGGACTTCCCCCCTACAATGAGCAGTTCTTC.

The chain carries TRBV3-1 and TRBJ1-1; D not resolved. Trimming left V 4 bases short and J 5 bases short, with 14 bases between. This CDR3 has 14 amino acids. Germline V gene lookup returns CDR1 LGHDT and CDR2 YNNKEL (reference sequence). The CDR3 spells CASSPNGDGTEAFF. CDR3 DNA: TGTGCCAGCAGCCCTAACGGGGATGGGACTGAAGCTTTCTTT.

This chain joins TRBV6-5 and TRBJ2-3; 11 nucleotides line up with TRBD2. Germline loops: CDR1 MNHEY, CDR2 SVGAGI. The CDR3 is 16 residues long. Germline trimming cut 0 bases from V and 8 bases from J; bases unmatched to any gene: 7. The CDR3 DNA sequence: TGTGCCAGCAGTTACTCTAGCGGGGGGGCCCTCGGTACGCAGTATTTT. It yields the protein CASSYSSGGALGTQYF.

CDR3 DNA sequence: TGTGCCAGCAGCTCCCCCTCCGAGTTCTTCGACAATGAGCAGTTCTTC. It encodes CASSSPSEFFDNEQFF. The chain is built from TRBV7-2 and TRBJ2-1; D is undetermined. Germline V gene lookup returns CDR1 SGHTA and CDR2 FQGNSA. The V end was cut by 4 bases, the J end by 5 bases, with 18 bases between. This CDR3 has 16 amino acids. Full variable domain (outside the CDR3, taken from reference TRBV7-2 and TRBJ2-1): GAGVSQSPSNKVTEKGKDVELRCDPISGHTALYWYRQSLGQGLEFLIYFQGNSAPDKSGLPSDRFSAERTGGSVSTLTIQRTQQEDSAVYLCASSSPSEFFDNEQFFGPGTRLTVL.

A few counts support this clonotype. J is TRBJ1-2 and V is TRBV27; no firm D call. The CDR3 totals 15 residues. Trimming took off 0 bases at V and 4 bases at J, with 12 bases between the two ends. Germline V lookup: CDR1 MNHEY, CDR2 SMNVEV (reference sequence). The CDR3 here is CASSLSSPPPYGYTF. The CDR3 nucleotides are TGTGCCAGCAGTTTATCGTCCCCCCCGCCCTATGGCTACACCTTC.

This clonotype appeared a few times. Here the CDR3 DNA reads TGTGCCAGCAGCTTAGGTAGGGCCACCTACAATGAGCAGTTCTTC. It yields the protein CASSLGRATYNEQFF. The V and J genes are TRBV7-2 and TRBJ2-1, with unresolved D. Germline values: CDR1 SGHTA, CDR2 FQGNSA. Trimming shortened V by 1 base and J by 2 bases, and 9 bases separated the two germline ends. This CDR3 has 15 amino acids.

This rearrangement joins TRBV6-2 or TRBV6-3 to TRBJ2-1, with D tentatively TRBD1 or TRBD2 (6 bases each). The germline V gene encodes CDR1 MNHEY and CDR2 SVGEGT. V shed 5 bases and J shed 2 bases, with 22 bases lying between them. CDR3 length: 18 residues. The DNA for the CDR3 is TGTGCCAGCAGTAGAACCCCCAGGGGACTGATACCCTACAATGAGCAGTTCTTC. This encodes CASSRTPRGLIPYNEQFF.

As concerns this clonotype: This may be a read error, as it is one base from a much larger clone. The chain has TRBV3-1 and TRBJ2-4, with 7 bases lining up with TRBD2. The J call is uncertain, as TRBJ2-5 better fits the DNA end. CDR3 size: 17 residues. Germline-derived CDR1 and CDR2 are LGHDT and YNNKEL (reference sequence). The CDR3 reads CVSSQDRYSGDQETQYF. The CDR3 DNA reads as TGTGTCAGCAGCCAAGATAGATACAGCGGGGACCAAGAGACCCAGTACTTC.

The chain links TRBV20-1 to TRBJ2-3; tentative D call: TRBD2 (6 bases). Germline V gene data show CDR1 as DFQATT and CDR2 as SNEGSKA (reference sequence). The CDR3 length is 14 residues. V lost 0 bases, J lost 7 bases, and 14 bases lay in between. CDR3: CSAREPREENTQYF. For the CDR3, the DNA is TGCAGTGCTAGAGAACCTAGGGAGGAGAATACGCAGTATTTT.

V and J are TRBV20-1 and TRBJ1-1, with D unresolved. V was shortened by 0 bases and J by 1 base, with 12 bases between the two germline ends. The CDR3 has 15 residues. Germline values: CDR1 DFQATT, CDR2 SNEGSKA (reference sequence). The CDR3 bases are TGCAGTGCTAGAGATGGGCTTGAGGGGAACACTGAAGCTTTCTTT. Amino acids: CSARDGLEGNTEAFF.

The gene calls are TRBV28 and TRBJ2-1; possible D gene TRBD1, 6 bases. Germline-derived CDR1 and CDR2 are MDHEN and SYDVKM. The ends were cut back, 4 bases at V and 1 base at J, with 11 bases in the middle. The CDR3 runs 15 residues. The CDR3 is CASSSDRPSYNEQFF. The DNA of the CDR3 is TGTGCCAGCAGTTCGGACAGACCTTCCTACAATGAGCAGTTCTTC.

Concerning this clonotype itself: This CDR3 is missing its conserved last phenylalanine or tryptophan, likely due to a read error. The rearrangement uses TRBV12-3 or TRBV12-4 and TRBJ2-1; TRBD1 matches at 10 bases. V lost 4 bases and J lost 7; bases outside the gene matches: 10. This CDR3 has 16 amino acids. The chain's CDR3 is CASSSPRDRGHNEQFI. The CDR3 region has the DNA TGTGCCAGCAGTTCCCCCCGGGACAGGGGACATAATGAGCAGTTCATC.